A selection of T cell receptor beta chains follows, all from one sample in a study of control samples from healthy donors and cancer patients. Sequencing was performed with immunoSEQ multiplex PCR; in TCRdb, only in-frame clones are kept and a portion is missing. Of 260,000 or so clones listed, around 79% are singletons. Sequenced: PBMCs. The receptors stem from a woman aged 55-69 years with lung cancer. Each CDR3 is given with its conserved first and last residue. Fields, in order: D gene, V gene, J gene, clone size, CDR3 DNA, CDR3 protein. The D gene is left open where the match is weak. The size field is filled for only some rows; it gives once, few, many or a size class.

D gene: NA; V gene: TRBV11-2; J gene: TRBJ1-1; clone size: NA; CDR3 DNA: TGTGCCAGCAGCTTTGCAGGTTGGGGCACTGAAGCTTTCTTT; CDR3 protein: CASSFAGWGTEAFF
D gene: TRBD1; V gene: TRBV5-1; J gene: TRBJ2-7; clone size: NA; CDR3 DNA: TGCGCCAGCAGCTGGGGACAGGGGATTCTGGGGGAGCAGTACTTC; CDR3 protein: CASSWGQGILGEQYF
D gene: NA; V gene: TRBV11-2; J gene: TRBJ2-7; clone size: NA; CDR3 DNA: TGTGCCAGCAGCTCGGGACCATACTACGAGCAGTACTTC; CDR3 protein: CASSSGPYYEQYF
D gene: NA; V gene: TRBV30; J gene: TRBJ1-1; clone size: NA; CDR3 DNA: TGTGCCTGGAGTCCCGCAGGGGCTATGAACACTGAAGCTTTCTTT; CDR3 protein: CAWSPAGAMNTEAFF
D gene: NA; V gene: TRBV5-1; J gene: TRBJ1-1; clone size: NA; CDR3 DNA: TGCGCCAGCAGCTGGACAGATTCGAACACTGAAGCTTTCTTT; CDR3 protein: CASSWTDSNTEAFF
D gene: NA; V gene: TRBV4-1; J gene: TRBJ2-7; clone size: NA; CDR3 DNA: TGCGCCAGCAGCCCCCGCGTCTCGGCCTACGAGCAGTACTTC; CDR3 protein: CASSPRVSAYEQYF
D gene: NA; V gene: TRBV18; J gene: TRBJ2-7; clone size: NA; CDR3 DNA: TGTGCCAGCTCCCTCGGGGTCGGCAACGAGCAGTACTTC; CDR3 protein: CASSLGVGNEQYF
D gene: NA; V gene: TRBV10-3; J gene: TRBJ2-7; clone size: NA; CDR3 DNA: TGTGCCATCGCACTAGCTACTACCTACGAGCAGTACTTC; CDR3 protein: CAIALATTYEQYF
D gene: NA; V gene: TRBV7-3; J gene: TRBJ1-2; clone size: NA; CDR3 DNA: TGTGCCAGCAGCTTAAGTCCAGGGACGGGCTACACCTTC; CDR3 protein: CASSLSPGTGYTF
D gene: NA; V gene: TRBV24-1; J gene: TRBJ2-4; clone size: NA; CDR3 DNA: TGTGCCACCAGTGATCCCGGCAGGGACGGCGTCAAAAACATTCAGTACTTC; CDR3 protein: CATSDPGRDGVKNIQYF
D gene: NA; V gene: TRBV7-8; J gene: TRBJ2-3; clone size: once; CDR3 DNA: TGTGCCAGCAGCTTAGCGGAGGGATGGACAGATACGCAGTATTTT; CDR3 protein: CASSLAEGWTDTQYF
D gene: NA; V gene: TRBV29-1; J gene: TRBJ2-5; clone size: NA; CDR3 DNA: TGCAGCGTTGAAATGGCGGGCCGTGGAGAGACCCAGTACTTC; CDR3 protein: CSVEMAGRGETQYF
D gene: NA; V gene: TRBV6-5; J gene: TRBJ2-3; clone size: NA; CDR3 DNA: TGTGCCAGCACGGATCCAGGGACAGATACGCAGTATTTT; CDR3 protein: CASTDPGTDTQYF
D gene: NA; V gene: TRBV6-1; J gene: TRBJ1-3; clone size: NA; CDR3 DNA: TGTGCCAGCAGTGAGGGACGGGACACCATATATTTT; CDR3 protein: CASSEGRDTIYF
D gene: NA; V gene: TRBV23-1; J gene: TRBJ1-5; clone size: NA; CDR3 DNA: TGCGCCAGCAGTCAGCAGGGTATTAGTCTACCCCAGCATTTT; CDR3 protein: CASSQQGISLPQHF
D gene: NA; V gene: TRBV25-1; J gene: TRBJ2-5; clone size: NA; CDR3 DNA: TGTGCCAGCAGTGAATCTACAGTGCAAGAGACCCAGTACTTC; CDR3 protein: CASSESTVQETQYF
D gene: TRBD2; V gene: TRBV6-5; J gene: TRBJ2-5; clone size: NA; CDR3 DNA: TGTGCCAGCGAGGAGCAAGCGGGAGGTTGGGAGACCCAGTACTTC; CDR3 protein: CASEEQAGGWETQYF
D gene: TRBD2; V gene: TRBV4-1; J gene: TRBJ2-1; clone size: NA; CDR3 DNA: TGCGCCAGCAGCCGACACGTACTAGCGGGACGCTACAATGAGCAGTTCTTC; CDR3 protein: CASSRHVLAGRYNEQFF
D gene: NA; V gene: TRBV11-2; J gene: TRBJ2-1; clone size: NA; CDR3 DNA: TGTGCCAGCAGCTTAGTTTTAGGCTTGGAGCAGTTCTTC; CDR3 protein: CASSLVLGLEQFF
D gene: NA; V gene: TRBV5-4; J gene: TRBJ2-1; clone size: NA; CDR3 DNA: TGTGCCAGCAGCTCCCCGACAGAATCCAATGAGCAGTTCTTC; CDR3 protein: CASSSPTESNEQFF
D gene: NA; V gene: TRBV27; J gene: TRBJ1-4; clone size: NA; CDR3 DNA: TGTGCCAGTTCACAGGACCCGAATGAAAAACTGTTTTTT; CDR3 protein: CASSQDPNEKLFF
D gene: NA; V gene: TRBV18; J gene: TRBJ2-2; clone size: NA; CDR3 DNA: TGTGCCAGCTCACCCCTGGGACATACGAACACCGGGGAGCTGTTTTTT; CDR3 protein: CASSPLGHTNTGELFF
D gene: TRBD2; V gene: TRBV5-1; J gene: TRBJ2-1; clone size: NA; CDR3 DNA: TGCGCCAGCAGCCTACCGACTAGCGGGGGGGCAATTGAGCAGTTCTTC; CDR3 protein: CASSLPTSGGAIEQFF
D gene: NA; V gene: TRBV2; J gene: TRBJ2-5; clone size: NA; CDR3 DNA: TGTGCCAGCAGTGTAGTCGTCCAAGAGACCCAGTACTTC; CDR3 protein: CASSVVVQETQYF
D gene: NA; V gene: TRBV7-9; J gene: TRBJ2-2; clone size: NA; CDR3 DNA: TGTGCCAGCAGCCCATTACAGGGGGAGCTGTTTTTT; CDR3 protein: CASSPLQGELFF
D gene: TRBD1; V gene: TRBV29-1; J gene: TRBJ2-2; clone size: NA; CDR3 DNA: TGCAGCGCCCTGGGACAGGGTAATCGACGCACCGGGGAGCTGTTTTTT; CDR3 protein: CSALGQGNRRTGELFF
D gene: NA; V gene: TRBV2; J gene: TRBJ2-7; clone size: NA; CDR3 DNA: TGTGCCAGCACGTATTCCATCTACGAGCAGTACTTC; CDR3 protein: CASTYSIYEQYF
D gene: TRBD1; V gene: TRBV5-4; J gene: TRBJ2-2; clone size: once; CDR3 DNA: TGTGCCAGCAGCTTAATACAGGGGGACACCGGGGAGCTGTTTTTT; CDR3 protein: CASSLIQGDTGELFF
D gene: TRBD1; V gene: TRBV7-9; J gene: TRBJ1-6; clone size: NA; CDR3 DNA: TGTGCCAGCAGCCTCTACCTGGACAGGGGAGATTCACCCCTCCACTTT; CDR3 protein: CASSLYLDRGDSPLHF
D gene: NA; V gene: TRBV10-3; J gene: TRBJ1-5; clone size: NA; CDR3 DNA: TGTGCCATCAGTGAGTCGGGCGGGGGGATCAATCAGCCCCAGCATTTT; CDR3 protein: CAISESGGGINQPQHF
D gene: NA; V gene: TRBV3-1/TRBV3-2; J gene: TRBJ1-3; clone size: NA; CDR3 DNA: TGTGCCAGCAGCCAAGCCCAGCTCTCTGGAAACACCATATATTTT; CDR3 protein: CASSQAQLSGNTIYF
D gene: NA; V gene: TRBV5-1; J gene: TRBJ2-2; clone size: NA; CDR3 DNA: TGCGCCAGCAGCTCTAACCCCACCGGGGAGCTGTTTTTT; CDR3 protein: CASSSNPTGELFF
D gene: TRBD1; V gene: TRBV2; J gene: TRBJ1-5; clone size: once; CDR3 DNA: TGTGCCAGCAGTCAGGGGACAGGCGGTGAACAGCCCCAGCATTTT; CDR3 protein: CASSQGTGGEQPQHF
D gene: NA; V gene: TRBV29-1; J gene: TRBJ2-7; clone size: NA; CDR3 DNA: TGCAGCGTTGCGACGGATTGGGAGCAGTACTTC; CDR3 protein: CSVATDWEQYF
D gene: TRBD2; V gene: TRBV30; J gene: TRBJ2-1; clone size: few; CDR3 DNA: TGTGCCTGGAGTGTGGGCGGGAGAGGCAATGAGCAGTTCTTC; CDR3 protein: CAWSVGGRGNEQFF
D gene: NA; V gene: TRBV27; J gene: TRBJ1-6; clone size: once; CDR3 DNA: TGTGCCAGCAGTCTCCTCGGACTCATGGCCTCCTATAATTCACCCCTCCACTTT; CDR3 protein: CASSLLGLMASYNSPLHF
D gene: NA; V gene: TRBV3-1/TRBV3-2; J gene: TRBJ1-1; clone size: NA; CDR3 DNA: TGTGCCAGCAGCCCGGTGGGGGACACTGAAGCTTTCTTT; CDR3 protein: CASSPVGDTEAFF
D gene: NA; V gene: TRBV9; J gene: TRBJ1-3; clone size: NA; CDR3 DNA: TGTGCCAGCAGCGAAGACAATGGAAACACCATATATTTT; CDR3 protein: CASSEDNGNTIYF
D gene: NA; V gene: TRBV6-2/TRBV6-3; J gene: TRBJ2-1; clone size: NA; CDR3 DNA: TGTGCCAGCAGCCGAGACTACAATGAGCAGTTCTTC; CDR3 protein: CASSRDYNEQFF
D gene: TRBD1; V gene: TRBV27; J gene: TRBJ1-6; clone size: NA; CDR3 DNA: TGTGCCAGCAGTTTTGGTGGGACAGGCAATTCACCCCTCCACTTT; CDR3 protein: CASSFGGTGNSPLHF
D gene: NA; V gene: TRBV6-1; J gene: TRBJ2-7; clone size: NA; CDR3 DNA: TGTGCCAGCAGTGACAATATGGCCTGCGAGCAGTACTTC; CDR3 protein: CASSDNMACEQYF
D gene: NA; V gene: TRBV9; J gene: TRBJ1-2; clone size: NA; CDR3 DNA: TGTGCCAGCAGCGAGGACAGATATGGCTACACCTTC; CDR3 protein: CASSEDRYGYTF
D gene: NA; V gene: TRBV2; J gene: TRBJ2-3; clone size: NA; CDR3 DNA: TGTGCCAGCAGTGCACGACTAGGTGGCACAGATACGCAGTATTTT; CDR3 protein: CASSARLGGTDTQYF
D gene: TRBD1; V gene: TRBV28; J gene: TRBJ2-1; clone size: NA; CDR3 DNA: TGTGCCACGGCCGGGACAGGGAGAACAAATGAGCAGTTCTTC; CDR3 protein: CATAGTGRTNEQFF
D gene: TRBD1; V gene: TRBV28; J gene: TRBJ1-5; clone size: NA; CDR3 DNA: TGTGCCAGCAGCCAAAGGACAGGGGTAGGGCAGCCCCAGCATTTT; CDR3 protein: CASSQRTGVGQPQHF
D gene: TRBD1; V gene: TRBV20-1; J gene: TRBJ1-6; clone size: NA; CDR3 DNA: TGCAGTGCTAGTTCAGGGGGCGATTCACCCCTCCACTTT; CDR3 protein: CSASSGGDSPLHF
D gene: NA; V gene: TRBV5-1; J gene: TRBJ2-1; clone size: NA; CDR3 DNA: TGCGCCAGCAGCTTGGCCCAGATCTCCTACAATGAGCAGTTCTTC; CDR3 protein: CASSLAQISYNEQFF
D gene: TRBD1; V gene: TRBV7-9; J gene: TRBJ1-4; clone size: NA; CDR3 DNA: TGTGCCAGCAACGAACAGGGGGATTTTGGTGAAAAACTGTTTTTT; CDR3 protein: CASNEQGDFGEKLFF